Listed below are T cell receptor beta chains from one sample, sequenced in a study of regulatory T cells in long-lasting Graves disease. TCRdb passed the multiplex PCR reads through MiXCR, listing each CDR3 protein once. Counted here are some 430,000 distinct CDR3 sequences, 20% to 25% occurring once; the ten biggest clones make up roughly 7.1%. Sequencing used peripheral blood mononuclear cells (PBMCs), obtained when the disease was refractory, from a patient treated with antithyroid drugs. These receptors were obtained from a female donor with Graves disease. Each CDR3 is given with its conserved first and last residue. Fields, in order: V gene, D gene, J gene, clone size, CDR3 protein, CDR3 DNA. The D gene is left open where the match is weak. Part of the rows lack a size; the others show once, few, many or a class for expanded clones.

TRBV19	TRBD1	TRBJ1-2	NA	CASSPGTGGRFNYGYTF	TGTGCCAGTAGTCCTGGGACAGGGGGACGCTTTAACTATGGCTACACCTTC
TRBV19	NA	TRBJ1-1	NA	CASSPVGTEAFF	TGTGCCAGTAGTCCTGTTGGCACTGAAGCTTTCTTT
TRBV5-6	NA	TRBJ2-5	many	CASSRGWRQGQETQYF	TGTGCCAGCAGCCGGGGGTGGAGGCAGGGCCAAGAGACCCAGTACTTC
TRBV19	TRBD1	TRBJ1-2	few	CASLETGAPYGYTF	TGTGCCAGTCTCGAGACAGGGGCTCCCTATGGCTACACCTTC
TRBV28	TRBD1	TRBJ1-3	NA	CASTLGTGLSGNTIYF	TGTGCCAGCACCCTCGGGACAGGGCTCTCTGGAAACACCATATATTTT
TRBV3-1	NA	TRBJ1-1	many	CASSQSGENTEAFF	TGTGCCAGCAGCCAATCCGGTGAGAACACTGAAGCTTTCTTT
TRBV28	TRBD1	TRBJ2-7	few	CASSSFGTGQYLYEQYF	TGTGCCAGCAGTAGTTTTGGCACGGGACAGTATCTCTACGAGCAGTACTTC
TRBV29-1	TRBD1	TRBJ1-3	NA	CSVGGGRGSGNTIYF	TGCAGCGTTGGAGGTGGCAGGGGGTCTGGAAACACCATATATTTT
TRBV12-3/TRBV12-4	NA	TRBJ2-5	many	CASSLLETQYF	TGTGCCAGCAGCTTATTGGAGACCCAGTACTTC
TRBV7-2	NA	TRBJ2-1	NA	CASSHGTLNEQFF	TGTGCCAGCAGCCACGGGACTTTGAATGAGCAGTTCTTC
TRBV5-1	TRBD1	TRBJ2-2	NA	CASSLRQGWNTGELFF	TGCGCCAGCAGCTTACGACAGGGGTGGAACACCGGGGAGCTGTTTTTT
TRBV7-9	NA	TRBJ2-7	few	CASSARSYEQYF	TGTGCCAGCAGCGCCCGCTCCTACGAGCAGTACTTC
TRBV7-9	NA	TRBJ1-4	NA	CASSLGLGVQDEKLFF	TGTGCCAGCAGCTTAGGATTGGGGGTTCAGGATGAAAAACTGTTTTTT
TRBV11-2	TRBD1	TRBJ2-7	many	CASRRTGGSYEQYF	TGTGCCAGCCGCCGGACAGGGGGCTCCTACGAGCAGTACTTC
TRBV11-2	TRBD1	TRBJ2-2	NA	CASTLPPIGTANTGELFF	TGTGCCAGCACCTTACCCCCGATAGGGACAGCGAACACCGGGGAGCTGTTTTTT
TRBV28	TRBD1	TRBJ1-6	many	CASSFAGGNSPLHF	TGTGCCAGCAGTTTTGCAGGGGGAAATTCACCCCTCCACTTT
TRBV5-4	NA	TRBJ1-4	NA	CASSSQDESLGEKLFF	TGTGCCAGCAGCTCACAGGACGAGTCTTTAGGTGAAAAACTGTTTTTT
TRBV10-3	TRBD2	TRBJ2-7	few	CAISDGGGAPSSYEQYF	TGTGCCATCAGTGATGGCGGGGGGGCCCCTAGCTCCTACGAGCAGTACTTC
TRBV12-3/TRBV12-4	TRBD2	TRBJ2-7	many	CASSLGPRLAGSYEQYF	TGTGCCAGCAGTTTGGGGCCTAGGCTAGCGGGGTCCTACGAGCAGTACTTC
TRBV29-1	TRBD1	TRBJ1-2	many	CSVRVTGTDGYTF	TGCAGCGTTCGGGTAACCGGGACAGATGGCTACACCTTC
TRBV4-1	NA	TRBJ1-4	NA	CASSPPGRINEKLFF	TGCGCCAGCAGCCCTCCAGGAAGGATCAATGAAAAACTGTTTTTT
TRBV11-2	TRBD2	TRBJ2-5	many	CASSLVAGGPETQYF	TGTGCCAGCAGCTTAGTCGCGGGGGGGCCGGAGACCCAGTACTTC
TRBV11-2	TRBD1	TRBJ2-5	many	CASSWGDRGEETQYF	TGTGCCAGCAGCTGGGGGGACAGGGGCGAGGAGACCCAGTACTTC
TRBV7-2	TRBD2	TRBJ2-5	NA	CASSDAGGREAQYF	TGCGCCAGCAGCGACGCGGGAGGGAGAGAGGCCCAGTACTTC
TRBV20-1	TRBD1	TRBJ1-6	few	CSARDERQGGSPLHF	TGCAGTGCTAGAGATGAACGGCAGGGGGGTTCACCCCTCCACTTT
TRBV28	NA	TRBJ1-5	many	CASSLLGESQPQHF	TGTGCCAGCAGTTTATTGGGGGAAAGTCAGCCCCAGCATTTT
TRBV20-1	TRBD2	TRBJ2-7	few	CSANELAGGEQYF	TGCAGTGCCAATGAACTAGCGGGAGGTGAGCAGTACTTC
TRBV7-9	NA	TRBJ2-5	few	CASSLGGLLQETQYF	TGTGCCAGCAGCTTAGGGGGGCTGTTACAAGAGACCCAGTACTTC
TRBV6-1	TRBD2	TRBJ2-7	many	CASSALSSGGSYEQYF	TGTGCCAGCAGTGCCTTGTCTAGCGGGGGTTCCTACGAGCAGTACTTC